The 29 T cell receptor beta chains below all came from one sample that was sequenced in a study of beta chain features in type 1 diabetes. Expressed TCRB transcripts were sequenced because the isolated RNA had all been reverse transcribed beforehand. Generated by immunoSEQ multiplex PCR, the TCRdb table keeps only in-frame clones and is missing some. There are about half a million clones in the sample; 10% to 12% occur only once, and approximately 0.05% lies in the top ten. The sequenced material came from naive CD4+ T cells from blood. The receptor source for this set is a woman younger than 30 in good health.

This clone occurred a few times. This CDR3 is also generated by other DNA sequences in the sample. V is TRBV4-1 and J is TRBJ1-1, with TRBD1 as a possible D gene (5 bases). Between the trimmed V and J ends, which lost 1 base and 2 bases, there was a span of 8 bases. This CDR3 region has 14 residues. Per the germline V gene, CDR1 is MGHRA and CDR2 is YSYEKL. CDR3 loop: CASSQGDRNTEAFF. CDR3 sequence (DNA): TGCGCCAGCAGCCAAGGTGACAGAAACACTGAAGCTTTCTTT.

The chain joins TRBV29-1 to TRBJ2-4; D gene unclear. The CDR3 contains 15 residues. The V end lost 5 bases, the J end lost 0 bases, and 14 bases lay between the germline ends. CDR1 SQVTM and CDR2 ANQGSEA come from the germline V gene. The CDR3 nucleotides are TGCAGCGTTTATGACGGTGGAATAGCCAAAAACATTCAGTACTTC. Residues: CSVYDGGIAKNIQYF.

The rearrangement links TRBV9 to TRBJ2-5; D is undetermined. The germline gives CDR1 SGDLS, CDR2 YYNGEE. The CDR3 is made up of 14 amino acids. Trimming took 0 bases from V and 5 from J, leaving 11 bases between them. The CDR3 region has the DNA TGTGCCAGCAGCGTAGCACCCGGGCGGGAGACCCAGTACTTC. Protein sequence: CASSVAPGRETQYF.

This clone was seen only a few times. The V call is TRBV7-9, the J call TRBJ2-2; D not certain. V gave up 4 bases and J gave up 7 bases, with 7 bases separating them. The V gene's germline CDR1 is SEHNR and CDR2 FQNEAQ (reference sequence). This CDR3 is built from 12 residues. The CDR3 region has the DNA TGTGCCAGCAGCTCCGGACGCGGGGAGCTGTTTTTT. Translated: CASSSGRGELFF.

The rearrangement links TRBV4-2 to TRBJ2-7, with a possible D match to TRBD2 (6 bases). The CDR3 runs 15 residues. Trimming shortened V by 4 bases and J by 7 bases, and 20 bases separated the two germline ends. Germline CDR1 is LGHNA and CDR2 is YNFKEQ. The CDR3 here is CASSLRDARSGEQYF. CDR3 nucleotides: TGTGCCAGCAGCCTGCGGGACGCCAGATCAGGAGAGCAGTACTTC.

This chain connects TRBV28 to TRBJ2-7, with D perhaps being TRBD1 or TRBD2 (5 bases each). The CDR3 has 15 amino acids. Germline loops: CDR1 MDHEN, CDR2 SYDVKM. Deletions cut 2 bases from V and 0 bases from J, with 11 bases between. CDR3 sequence reads: CASSLRWGSSYEQYV. In DNA, the CDR3 is TGTGCCAGCAGTTTACGCTGGGGGAGCTCCTACGAGCAGTACGTC.

Only a few counts were recorded for this clone. V and J are TRBV28 and TRBJ1-6; TRBD1 might be the D (5 bases). The CDR3 contains 17 residues. V was clipped by 2 bases and J by 17 bases, with 28 bases between them. The germline V gene encodes CDR1 MDHEN and CDR2 SYDVKM. The CDR3 reads CASSLIGGGQTSKEVHF. Written as DNA, the CDR3 is TGTGCCAGCAGTTTAATTGGCGGTGGACAAACCTCGAAGGAGGTCCACTTT.

The genes are TRBV7-3 and TRBJ2-1; no clear D gene. V was clipped by 5 bases and J by 10 bases, with 12 bases between them. Germline CDR1 SGHTA, CDR2 FQGTGA. There are 12 residues in the CDR3. CDR3 nucleotide sequence: TGTGCCAGCAGCCCAGACGGAACGGAGCAGTTCTTC. The encoded protein is CASSPDGTEQFF.

This rearrangement joins TRBV7-2 to TRBJ2-3; TRBD2 matches 10 bases. V was clipped by 5 bases and J by 5 bases; unmatched bases: 13. Looked up from germline, CDR1 is SGHTA and CDR2 is FQGNSA. This CDR3 has 17 residues. The DNA for the CDR3 is TGTGCCAGCAGCCCCGGTTCAGCGGGAGGGCTCATAGATACGCAGTATTTT. It yields the protein CASSPGSAGGLIDTQYF. Together with reference TRBV7-2 and TRBJ2-3, the CDR3 gives the full variable domain: GAGVSQSPSNKVTEKGKDVELRCDPISGHTALYWYRQSLGQGLEFLIYFQGNSAPDKSGLPSDRFSAERTGGSVSTLTIQRTQQEDSAVYLCASSPGSAGGLIDTQYFGPGTRLTVL.

V gene TRBV29-1 combines with J gene TRBJ1-2; a possible D gene is TRBD1 (5 bases). Germline V gene lookup returns CDR1 SQVTM and CDR2 ANQGSEA. Trimming removed 7 bases from V and 4 bases from J, with 19 bases in between. The CDR3 has 14 residues. The CDR3 DNA follows: TGCAGCGCCGGGGTGCCGGGACGCACCTATGGCTACACCTTC. It specifies CSAGVPGRTYGYTF.

This clone has just a few counts. The V call is TRBV29-1, the J call TRBJ2-3; D gene unclear. Per germline, CDR1 SQVTM and CDR2 ANQGSEA. V was cut by 5 bases and J by 2 bases, with 14 bases left in between. The CDR3 runs to 14 residues. The CDR3, as DNA: TGCAGCGTTCCCCCCTGGGCTTCCACAGATACGCAGTATTTT. Protein sequence: CSVPPWASTDTQYF.

This clone has only a few counts. The V call is TRBV7-9, the J call TRBJ1-4; no reliable D call. From germline, CDR1 is SEHNR and CDR2 FQNEAQ (reference sequence). V lost 3 bases to trimming and J lost 5 bases, with 7 bases between them. The CDR3 sequence is 13 residues long. CDR3 in DNA: TGTGCCAGCAGCTTGACTGCCAATGAAAAACTGTTTTTT. Translating it yields CASSLTANEKLFF.

The rearrangement joins TRBV7-9 to TRBJ1-3; the D is unclear. Germline CDR1 SEHNR, CDR2 FQNEAQ (reference sequence). The CDR3 has 16 residues. Trimming stripped 5 bases from V and 4 bases from J, with 18 bases between. CDR3 nucleotide sequence: TGTGCCAGCAGCCACCCGGCGGCATCTGAGGGAAACACCATATATTTT. Amino acid sequence: CASSHPAASEGNTIYF.

This clone was observed a handful of times. This rearrangement joins TRBV29-1 to TRBJ2-2, with D possibly matching TRBD1 (5 bases). This CDR3 comprises 14 residues. Trimming took off 8 bases at V and 0 bases at J, with 13 bases between the two ends. From germline, CDR1 is SQVTM and CDR2 ANQGSEA. The CDR3 is CSFGAGANTGELFF. Here the CDR3 DNA reads TGCAGCTTTGGGGCAGGCGCGAACACCGGGGAGCTGTTTTTT.

The chain recombines TRBV28 with TRBJ2-7; the D gene is possibly TRBD1 (5 bases). With 1 base removed from V and 4 bases from J, the gap between germline ends came to 5 bases. This CDR3 is built from 12 residues. Germline V CDR1 and CDR2: MDHEN, SYDVKM. The CDR3 DNA reads TGTGCCAGCAGTTTATCAGGGTACGAGCAGTACGTC. As protein: CASSLSGYEQYV.

The chain uses TRBV19 and TRBJ2-5, with 7 bases identical to TRBD1. Germline CDR1 and CDR2: LNHDA and SQIVND (reference sequence). This CDR3 spans 13 amino acids. V lost 7 bases and J lost 1; bases outside the gene matches: 3. For the CDR3, the DNA is TGTGCCAGTACTAGGGACAGCCAAGAGACCCAGTACTTC. This translates into CASTRDSQETQYF.

The chain couples TRBV29-1 to TRBJ1-1; possible D gene TRBD1, 5 bases. The V gene's germline CDR1 is SQVTM and CDR2 ANQGSEA. The ends were cut back, 6 bases at V and 5 bases at J, with 10 bases in the middle. The CDR3 is made up of 11 amino acids. The CDR3 DNA sequence: TGCAGCGTCTCAGGGTCAACTGAAGCTTTCTTT. This encodes CSVSGSTEAFF.

The chain employs TRBV25-1 and TRBJ2-3, with D possibly being TRBD1 (5 bases). Between the trimmed V and J ends, which lost 1 base and 1 base, there was a span of 6 bases. The V gene's germline CDR1 is MGHDK and CDR2 SYGVNS. The CDR3 runs to 14 residues. This CDR3 reads CASSESTGTDTQYF. The CDR3 DNA reads as TGTGCCAGCAGTGAATCGACAGGCACAGATACGCAGTATTTT.

This chain uses TRBV9 with TRBJ2-2; no definite D call. The CDR3 has 17 amino acids. Germline-derived CDR1 and CDR2 are SGDLS and YYNGEE. V was trimmed by 0 bases and J by 2 bases, leaving 14 bases between them. The CDR3 protein is CASSVVSSEVNTGELFF. The CDR3 DNA follows: TGTGCCAGCAGCGTAGTCTCATCGGAAGTCAACACCGGGGAGCTGTTTTTT.

This clone was observed a handful of times. The gene calls are TRBV7-2 and TRBJ2-5, with TRBD2 matching over 8 bases. With 3 bases clipped from V and 9 bases from J, the junction kept 12 bases outside the gene matches. This CDR3 has 15 amino acids. Germline-derived CDR1 and CDR2 are SGHTA and FQGNSA. The CDR3 loop is CASSFSATGGEAQYF. The CDR3 coding sequence is TGTGCCAGCAGCTTCTCGGCTACCGGGGGGGAGGCCCAGTACTTC.

The DNA of the CDR3 is TGTGCCAGCTCACCCACCCGGACAGGGGGCTTAGAGACCCAGTACTTC. Its translation: CASSPTRTGGLETQYF. V gene TRBV25-1 combines with J gene TRBJ2-5, with TRBD1 identical over 11 bases. V was clipped by 8 bases and J by 4 bases; unmatched bases: 12. The CDR3 length is 16 residues. The germline V gene encodes CDR1 MGHDK and CDR2 SYGVNS.

There are a few counts of this clone. The chain recombines TRBV14 with TRBJ2-1; D not certain. Per the germline V gene, CDR1 is SGHDN and CDR2 is FVKESK. CDR3 length: 13 residues. The V end lost 3 bases, the J end lost 3 bases, and 6 bases lay between the germline ends. CDR3 in DNA: TGTGCCAGCAGCCAGTCCTTCTACAATGAGCAGTTCTTC. This sequence encodes CASSQSFYNEQFF.

V and J are TRBV4-1 and TRBJ2-1, with D perhaps TRBD2 (5 bases). V was pared by 4 bases and J by 0 bases, with 13 bases between. CDR1 is MGHRA, CDR2 YSYEKL, per germline. This CDR3 has 16 residues. This CDR3 is CASSRPVTSSYNEQFF. The CDR3 region has the DNA TGCGCCAGCAGCCGTCCGGTTACTAGCTCCTACAATGAGCAGTTCTTC.

The chain uses TRBV10-3 and TRBJ2-4; 10 bases fit TRBD1. With V trimmed by 8 bases and J by 7 bases, 8 bases remained unmatched. CDR1 is ENHRY, CDR2 SYGVKD, per germline. The CDR3 sequence is 14 residues long. CDR3 sequence (DNA): TGTGCCATCGGGGAACCGGGACAGGGGAACATTCAGTACTTC. Translated, it gives CAIGEPGQGNIQYF.

This clone was counted only a few times. J is TRBJ2-1 and V is TRBV7-9, with 12 bases aligning to TRBD2. From germline, CDR1 is SEHNR and CDR2 FQNEAQ (reference sequence). There are 14 residues in the CDR3. The trim removed 7 bases at V and 4 bases at J, leaving 2 bases unmatched. The CDR3 reads CASNGLAGYNEQFF. The DNA of the CDR3 is TGTGCCAGCAACGGACTAGCGGGGTACAATGAGCAGTTCTTC.

The DNA of the CDR3 is TGCAGCGTCCCCTCAGGGTCTTTTCGCACAGATACGCAGTATTTT. Translation gives CSVPSGSFRTDTQYF. J is TRBJ2-3 and V is TRBV29-1; D might be TRBD1 (5 bases). Germline V gene data show CDR1 as SQVTM and CDR2 as ANQGSEA. The CDR3 loop spans 15 amino acids. V lost 6 bases to trimming and J lost 1 base, with 17 bases between them.

V gene TRBV11-3 combines with J gene TRBJ2-1; D is ambiguous. The CDR3 loop spans 13 amino acids. The V gene's germline CDR1 is SGHNT and CDR2 YENEEA. Trimming took off 2 bases at V and 6 bases at J, with 8 bases between the two ends. CDR3 residues: CASSLRLGNEQFF. The CDR3 nucleotides read TGTGCCAGCAGCTTAAGGTTGGGCAATGAGCAGTTCTTC.

The chain is built from TRBV4-3 and TRBJ1-1, with a weak D call TRBD1 (6 bases). CDR3 size: 14 residues. Trimming cost V 4 bases and J 4 bases, with 13 bases left between them. Germline lookup yields CDR1 LGHNA and CDR2 YSLEER. CDR3 coding DNA: TGCGCCAGCAGCCTCATGGGGGGGCCCACTGAAGCTTTCTTT. This translates into CASSLMGGPTEAFF.

The chain employs TRBV7-2 and TRBJ1-5; D is unresolved. The germline V and J ends were trimmed by 1 base and 3 bases, with 10 bases remaining between them. Germline V gives CDR1 SGHTA, CDR2 FQGNSA. The CDR3 sequence is 15 residues long. DNA for the CDR3: TGTGCCAGCAGCTTAGACAGAAACTACAATCAGCCCCAGCATTTT. Protein sequence: CASSLDRNYNQPQHF.